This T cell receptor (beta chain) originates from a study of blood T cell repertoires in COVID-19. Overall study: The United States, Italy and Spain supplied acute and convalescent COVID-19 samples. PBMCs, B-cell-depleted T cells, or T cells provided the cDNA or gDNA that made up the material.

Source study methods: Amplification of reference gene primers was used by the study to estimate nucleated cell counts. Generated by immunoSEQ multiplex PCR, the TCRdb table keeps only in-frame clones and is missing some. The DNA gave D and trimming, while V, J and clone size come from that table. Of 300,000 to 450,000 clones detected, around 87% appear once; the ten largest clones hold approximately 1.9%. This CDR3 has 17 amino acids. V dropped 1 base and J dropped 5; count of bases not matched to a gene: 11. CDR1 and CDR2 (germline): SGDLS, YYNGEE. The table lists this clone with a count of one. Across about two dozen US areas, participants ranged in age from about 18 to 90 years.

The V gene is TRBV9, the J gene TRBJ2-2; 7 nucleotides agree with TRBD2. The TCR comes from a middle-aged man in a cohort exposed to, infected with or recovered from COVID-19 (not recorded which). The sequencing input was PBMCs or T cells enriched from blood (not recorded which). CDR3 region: CASSVRGAGVGTGELFF. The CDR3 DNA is TGTGCCAGCAGCGTAAGAGGTGCGGGAGTGGGTACCGGGGAGCTGTTTTTT.